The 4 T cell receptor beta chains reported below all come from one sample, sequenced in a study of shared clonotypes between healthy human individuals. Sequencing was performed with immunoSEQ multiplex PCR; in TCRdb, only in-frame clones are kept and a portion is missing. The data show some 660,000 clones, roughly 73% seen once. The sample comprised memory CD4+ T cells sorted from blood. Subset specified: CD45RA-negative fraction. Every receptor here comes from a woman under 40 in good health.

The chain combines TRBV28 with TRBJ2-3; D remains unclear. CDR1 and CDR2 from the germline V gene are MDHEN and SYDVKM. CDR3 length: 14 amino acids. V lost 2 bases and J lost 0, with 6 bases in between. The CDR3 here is CASSLPGSTDTQYF. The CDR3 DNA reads TGTGCCAGCAGTTTACCCGGTAGCACAGATACGCAGTATTTT.

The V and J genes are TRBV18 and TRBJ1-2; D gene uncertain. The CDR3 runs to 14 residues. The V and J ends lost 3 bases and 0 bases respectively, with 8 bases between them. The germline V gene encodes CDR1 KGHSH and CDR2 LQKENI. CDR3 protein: CASSPGVSNYGYTF. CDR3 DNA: TGTGCCAGCTCACCCGGGGTTTCTAACTATGGCTACACCTTC.

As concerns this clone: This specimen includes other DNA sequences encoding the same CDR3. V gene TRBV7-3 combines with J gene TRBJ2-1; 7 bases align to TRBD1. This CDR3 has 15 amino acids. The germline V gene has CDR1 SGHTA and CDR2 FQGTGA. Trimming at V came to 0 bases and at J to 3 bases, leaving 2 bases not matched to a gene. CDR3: CASSLTGTDYNEQFF. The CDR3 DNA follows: TGTGCCAGCAGCTTAACCGGGACAGACTACAATGAGCAGTTCTTC.

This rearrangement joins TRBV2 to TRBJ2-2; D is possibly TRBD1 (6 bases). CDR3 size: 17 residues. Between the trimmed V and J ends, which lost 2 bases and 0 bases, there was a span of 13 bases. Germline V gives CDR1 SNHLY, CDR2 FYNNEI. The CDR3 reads CASSEWHTGPNTGELFF. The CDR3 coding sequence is TGTGCCAGCAGTGAATGGCACACAGGGCCGAACACCGGGGAGCTGTTTTTT.